The 9 T cell receptor beta chains below come from one sample, sequenced in a study of T cells in Graves' hyperthyroidism and ophthalmopathy. The CDR3 regions of TCR beta were amplified from RNA transcripts. The study used the HTBI primer set for a first-round RT-PCR of the TCR CDR3. A single record per CDR3 protein comes from TCRdb applying MiXCR to the multiplex PCR reads. The profile shows just over 550,000 distinct CDR3 sequences, 40% to 55% of them singletons. Sequenced input: peripheral blood or thyroid tissue (not recorded which). All receptors derive from a woman aged 18-35 years with Graves' hyperthyroidism.

The gene calls are TRBV11-2 and TRBJ2-2; maybe TRBD1 (5 bases). Trimming took off 5 bases at V and 3 bases at J, with 13 bases between the two ends. The CDR3 runs to 15 residues. Germline lookup yields CDR1 SGHAT and CDR2 FQNNGV. The CDR3 DNA follows: TGTGCCAGCAGCCGGACAACCCCCTACACCGGGGAGCTGTTTTTT. This sequence encodes CASSRTTPYTGELFF. The full variable domain, with the rest looked up from reference TRBV11-2 and TRBJ2-2, is EAGVAQSPRYKIIEKRQSVAFWCNPISGHATLYWYQQILGQGPKLLIQFQNNGVVDDSQLPKDRFSAERLKGVDSTLKIQPAKLEDSAVYLCASSRTTPYTGELFFGEGSRLTVL.

This chain uses TRBV2 with TRBJ1-1; weak D call: TRBD1 (6 bases). Between the trimmed V and J ends, which lost 6 bases and 5 bases, there was a span of 16 bases. Germline V gene lookup returns CDR1 SNHLY and CDR2 FYNNEI. The CDR3 sequence is 14 residues long. The CDR3 bases are TGTGCCAGCAGATTTTGGGGGCGCCAAACTGAAGCTTTCTTT. Translating gives CASRFWGRQTEAFF.

This clonotype was seen repeatedly, ten times or more. This chain uses TRBV2 with TRBJ1-6; tentative D call: TRBD1 (5 bases). Germline CDR1 and CDR2: SNHLY and FYNNEI. The CDR3 length is 15 residues. Trimming pared 4 bases from V and 4 bases from J, leaving 11 bases between. The CDR3 DNA sequence: TGTGCCAGCAGTGGTCCCACAGGATATAATTCACCCCTCCACTTT. Translating it yields CASSGPTGYNSPLHF.

This clonotype has more than one count but fewer than ten. This rearrangement joins TRBV10-2 to TRBJ2-7, with 7 nucleotides matching TRBD2. The CDR3 has 15 residues. Trimming at V came to 6 bases and at J to 0 bases, leaving 8 bases not matched to a gene. Germline V lookup: CDR1 WSHSY, CDR2 SAAADI. This CDR3 reads CASRWDYPSSYEQYF. CDR3 coding DNA: TGCGCCAGCAGGTGGGACTATCCGAGCTCCTACGAGCAGTACTTC.

This clonotype was seen many times. The chain joins TRBV7-6 to TRBJ1-5; D ambiguous. There are 14 residues in the CDR3. The germline V gene has CDR1 SGHVS and CDR2 FNYEAQ. With 2 bases removed from V and 4 bases from J, the gap between germline ends came to 9 bases. CDR3 sequence reads: CASSLSARNQPQHF. The DNA of the CDR3 is TGTGCCAGCAGCTTAAGTGCGAGGAATCAGCCCCAGCATTTT.

Points on this clonotype: Possible read error: a much larger clone is one base away. The V call is TRBV15, the J call TRBJ1-5, with a tentative D call TRBD1 (6 bases). This CDR3 is 17 amino acids long. V was clipped by 1 base and J by 2 bases, with 15 bases between them. Germline V gene data show CDR1 as LNHNV and CDR2 as YYDKDF (reference sequence). The CDR3 protein is CATSRGWGQGGNQPQHF. The CDR3 DNA reads TGTGCCACCAGCAGAGGTTGGGGGCAGGGAGGCAATCAGCCCCAGCATTTT.

The V gene is TRBV12-3 or TRBV12-4, the J gene TRBJ1-1; TRBD1 matches at 8 bases. V was pared by 1 base and J by 0 bases, with 1 base of the junction left unmatched. The CDR3 has 15 residues. Here the CDR3 reads CASSLGTGLNTEAFF. The CDR3 DNA sequence: TGTGCCAGCAGTTTAGGGACAGGGCTGAACACTGAAGCTTTCTTT.

This clonotype has at least ten counts. The rearrangement uses TRBV7-9 and TRBJ1-4, with 9 bases that match TRBD1. The germline gives CDR1 SEHNR, CDR2 FQNEAQ (reference sequence). This CDR3 region has 13 residues. V shed 3 bases, J shed 14 bases, and the junction held 7 bases outside the gene matches. In DNA, the CDR3 is TGTGCCAGCAGCTTGGGGACAGGGAGAAACCTGTTTTTT. Residues: CASSLGTGRNLFF.

This clonotype was observed at least ten times. This chain uses TRBV25-1 with TRBJ2-5; 8 nucleotides line up with TRBD1. After removal of 5 bases from V and 4 bases from J, the junction contained 12 bases not matched to a gene. The CDR3 contains 16 residues. Germline V gene lookup returns CDR1 MGHDK and CDR2 SYGVNS. CDR3 amino acids: CASSTLKQGGRETQYF. The CDR3 bases are TGTGCCAGCAGTACATTGAAACAGGGGGGTCGAGAGACCCAGTACTTC. Using reference TRBV25-1 and TRBJ2-5 for the parts outside the CDR3, the full variable domain is EADIYQTPRYLVIGTGKKITLECSQTMGHDKMYWYQQDPGMELHLIHYSYGVNSTEKGDLSSESTVSRIRTEHFPLTLESARPSHTSQYLCASSTLKQGGRETQYFGPGTRLLVL.